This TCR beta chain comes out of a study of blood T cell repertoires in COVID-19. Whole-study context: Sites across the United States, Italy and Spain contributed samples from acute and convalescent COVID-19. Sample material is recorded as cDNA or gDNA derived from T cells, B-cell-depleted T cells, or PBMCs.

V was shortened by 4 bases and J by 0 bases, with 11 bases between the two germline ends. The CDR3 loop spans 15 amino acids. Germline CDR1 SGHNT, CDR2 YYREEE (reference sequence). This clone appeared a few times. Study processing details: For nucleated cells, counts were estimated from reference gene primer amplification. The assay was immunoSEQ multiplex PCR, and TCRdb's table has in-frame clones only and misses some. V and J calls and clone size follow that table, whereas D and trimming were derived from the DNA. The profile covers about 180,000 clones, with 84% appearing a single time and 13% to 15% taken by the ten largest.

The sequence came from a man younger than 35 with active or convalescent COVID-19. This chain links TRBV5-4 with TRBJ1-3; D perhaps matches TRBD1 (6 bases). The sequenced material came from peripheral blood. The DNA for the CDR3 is TGTGCCAGCAGCCCCGGGACATACTCTGGAAACACCATATATTTT. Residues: CASSPGTYSGNTIYF.